The T cell receptor beta chain described here comes from a study of blood T cell repertoires in COVID-19. Study-wide context: Some COVID-19 samples were acute and others convalescent; all came from the United States, Italy and Spain. PBMCs, B-cell-depleted T cells, or T cells were the source of the cDNA or gDNA that made up the material.

V shed 4 bases and J shed 7 bases, with 15 bases lying between them. CDR3 length: 13 residues. Authors' data handling: Amplification from reference gene primers served as the basis for estimated nucleated cell counts. The data were produced by immunoSEQ multiplex PCR, yet TCRdb's version contains in-frame clones alone and is incomplete. V and J calls and clone size follow that table, whereas D and trimming were derived from the DNA. Here the sample spans about 280,000 clones, around 82% being singletons. The receptor was derived from a woman in her fifties or sixties who had recovered from COVID-19. Source material: peripheral blood. The chain employs TRBV5-3 and TRBJ2-7; D is perhaps TRBD2 (6 bases). TRBV5-3 falls under the ORF class, with uncertain function. CDR3: CARSGLAIGEQYF. In DNA form, the CDR3 reads TGTGCCAGAAGCGGGCTAGCGATTGGTGAGCAGTACTTC.